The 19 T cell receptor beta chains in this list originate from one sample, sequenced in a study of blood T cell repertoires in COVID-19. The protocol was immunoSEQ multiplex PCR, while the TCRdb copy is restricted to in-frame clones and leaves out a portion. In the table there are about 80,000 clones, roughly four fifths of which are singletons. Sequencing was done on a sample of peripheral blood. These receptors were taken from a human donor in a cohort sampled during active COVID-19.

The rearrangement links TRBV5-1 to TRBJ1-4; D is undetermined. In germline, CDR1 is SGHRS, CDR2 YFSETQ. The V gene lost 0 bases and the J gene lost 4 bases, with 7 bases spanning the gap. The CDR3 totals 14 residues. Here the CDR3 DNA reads TGCGCCAGCAGCTTGGCAAACAGTAATGAAAAACTGTTTTTT. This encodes CASSLANSNEKLFF.

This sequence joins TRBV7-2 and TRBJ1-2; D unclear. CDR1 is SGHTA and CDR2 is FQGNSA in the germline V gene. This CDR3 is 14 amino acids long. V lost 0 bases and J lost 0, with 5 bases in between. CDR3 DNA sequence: TGTGCCAGCAGCTTAGCGCGCGCTAACTATGGCTACACCTTC. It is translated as CASSLARANYGYTF.

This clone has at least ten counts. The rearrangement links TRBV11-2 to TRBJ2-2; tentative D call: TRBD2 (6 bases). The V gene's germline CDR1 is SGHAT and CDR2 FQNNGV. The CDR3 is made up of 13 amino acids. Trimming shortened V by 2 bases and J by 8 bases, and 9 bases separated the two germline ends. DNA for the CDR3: TGTGCCAGCAGCTTATGGGGGAGGGGGGAGCTGTTTTTT. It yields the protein CASSLWGRGELFF.

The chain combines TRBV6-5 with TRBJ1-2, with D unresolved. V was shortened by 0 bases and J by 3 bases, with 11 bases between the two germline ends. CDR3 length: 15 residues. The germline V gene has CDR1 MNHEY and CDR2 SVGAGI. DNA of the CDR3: TGTGCCAGCAGTTACTCACGCGGGTGGTACTATGGCTACACCTTC. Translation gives CASSYSRGWYYGYTF.

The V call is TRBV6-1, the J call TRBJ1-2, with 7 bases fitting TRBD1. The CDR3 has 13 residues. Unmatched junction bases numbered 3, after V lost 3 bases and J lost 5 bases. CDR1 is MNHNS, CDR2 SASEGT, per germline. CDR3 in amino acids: CASSETTGYGYTF. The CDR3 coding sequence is TGTGCCAGCAGTGAGACGACAGGGTATGGCTACACCTTC.

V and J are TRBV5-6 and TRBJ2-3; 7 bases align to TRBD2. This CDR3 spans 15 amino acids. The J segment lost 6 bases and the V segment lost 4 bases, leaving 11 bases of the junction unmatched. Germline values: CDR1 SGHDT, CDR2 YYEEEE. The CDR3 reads CASSNLWGGSDTQYF. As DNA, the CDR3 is TGTGCCAGCAGCAACCTTTGGGGGGGTAGCGATACGCAGTATTTT.

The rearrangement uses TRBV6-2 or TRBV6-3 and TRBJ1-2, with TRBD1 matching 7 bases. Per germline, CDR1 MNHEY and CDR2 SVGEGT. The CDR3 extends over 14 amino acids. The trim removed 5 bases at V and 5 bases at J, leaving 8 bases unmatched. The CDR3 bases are TGTGCCAGCAGTCGCGACAGGGCGGGGTATGGCTACACCTTC. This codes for CASSRDRAGYGYTF.

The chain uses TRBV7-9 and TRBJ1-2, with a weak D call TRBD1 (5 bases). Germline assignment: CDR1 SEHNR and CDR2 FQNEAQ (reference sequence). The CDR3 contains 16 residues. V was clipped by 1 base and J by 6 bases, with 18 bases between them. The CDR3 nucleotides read TGTGCCAGCAGCTTAGGATCGGGTGGGGCGAGCGATGGCTACACCTTC. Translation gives CASSLGSGGASDGYTF.

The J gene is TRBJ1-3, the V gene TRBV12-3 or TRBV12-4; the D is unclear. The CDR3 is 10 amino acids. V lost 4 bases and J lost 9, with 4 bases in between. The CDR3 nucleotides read TGTGCCAGCAGTTCTTTCACCATATATTTT. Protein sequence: CASSSFTIYF.

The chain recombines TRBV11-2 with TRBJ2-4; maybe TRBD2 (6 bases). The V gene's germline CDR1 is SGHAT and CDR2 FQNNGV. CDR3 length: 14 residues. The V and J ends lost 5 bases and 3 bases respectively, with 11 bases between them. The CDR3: CASSIRGIKNIQYF. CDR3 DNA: TGTGCCAGCAGCATCCGGGGGATCAAAAACATTCAGTACTTC. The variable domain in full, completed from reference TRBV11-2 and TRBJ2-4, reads EAGVAQSPRYKIIEKRQSVAFWCNPISGHATLYWYQQILGQGPKLLIQFQNNGVVDDSQLPKDRFSAERLKGVDSTLKIQPAKLEDSAVYLCASSIRGIKNIQYFGAGTRLSVL.

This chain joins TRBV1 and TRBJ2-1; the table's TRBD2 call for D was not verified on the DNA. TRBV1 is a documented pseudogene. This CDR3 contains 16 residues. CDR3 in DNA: TGCACCACCCCGGGACTAGCGGGATTTGGGGGGCATGAGCAGTTCTTC. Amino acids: CTTPGLAGFGGHEQFF.

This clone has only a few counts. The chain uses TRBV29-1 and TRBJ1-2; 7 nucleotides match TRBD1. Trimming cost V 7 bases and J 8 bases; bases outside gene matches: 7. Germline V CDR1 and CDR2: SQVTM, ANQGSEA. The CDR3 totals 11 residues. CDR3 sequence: CSAGQSQGYTF. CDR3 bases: TGCAGCGCGGGACAGTCCCAGGGCTACACCTTC.

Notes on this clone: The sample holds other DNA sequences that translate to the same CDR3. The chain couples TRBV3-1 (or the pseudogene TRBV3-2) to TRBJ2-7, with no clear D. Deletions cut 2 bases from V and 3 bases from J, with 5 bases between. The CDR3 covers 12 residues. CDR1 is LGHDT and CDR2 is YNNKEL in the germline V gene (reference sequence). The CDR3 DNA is TGTGCCAGCAGCCAAAATATCTACGAGCAGTACTTC. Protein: CASSQNIYEQYF.

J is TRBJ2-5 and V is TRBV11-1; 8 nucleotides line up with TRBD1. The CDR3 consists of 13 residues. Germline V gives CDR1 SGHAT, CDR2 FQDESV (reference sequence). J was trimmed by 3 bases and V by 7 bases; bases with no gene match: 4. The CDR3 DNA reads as TGTGCCAGCACCATGACAGGGGAAGAGACCCAGTACTTC. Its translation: CASTMTGEETQYF. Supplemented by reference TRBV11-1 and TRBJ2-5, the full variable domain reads EAEVAQSPRYKITEKSQAVAFWCDPISGHATLYWYRQILGQGPELLVQFQDESVVDDSQLPKDRFSAERLKGVDSTLKIQPAELGDSAMYLCASTMTGEETQYFGPGTRLLVL.

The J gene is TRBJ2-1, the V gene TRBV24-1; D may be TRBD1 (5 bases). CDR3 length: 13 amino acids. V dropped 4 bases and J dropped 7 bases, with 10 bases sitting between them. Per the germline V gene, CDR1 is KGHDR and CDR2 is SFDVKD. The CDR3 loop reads CATSDPGLNEQFF. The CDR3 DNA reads TGTGCCACCAGTGACCCAGGGTTGAATGAGCAGTTCTTC.

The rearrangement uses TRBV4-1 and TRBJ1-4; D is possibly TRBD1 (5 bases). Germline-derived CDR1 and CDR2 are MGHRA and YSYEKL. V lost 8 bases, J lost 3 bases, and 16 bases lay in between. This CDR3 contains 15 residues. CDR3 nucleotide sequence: TGCGCCAGCGCCCCGGGAGGGGCTGCTAATGAAAAACTGTTTTTT. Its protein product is CASAPGGAANEKLFF.

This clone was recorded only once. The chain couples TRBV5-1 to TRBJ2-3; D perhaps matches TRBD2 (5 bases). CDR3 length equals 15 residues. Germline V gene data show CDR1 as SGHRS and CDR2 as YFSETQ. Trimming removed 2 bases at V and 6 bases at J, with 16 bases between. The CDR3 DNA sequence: TGCGCCAGCAGCTTAGCCTTCCCGAGGGAGGATACGCAGTATTTT. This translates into CASSLAFPREDTQYF.

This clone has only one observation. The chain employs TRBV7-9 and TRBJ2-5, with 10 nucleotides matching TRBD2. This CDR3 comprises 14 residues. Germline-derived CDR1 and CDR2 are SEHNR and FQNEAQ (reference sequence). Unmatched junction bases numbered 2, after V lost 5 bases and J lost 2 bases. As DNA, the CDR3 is TGTGCCAGCAGCCCGACTAGCGGGCAAGAGACCCAGTACTTC. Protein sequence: CASSPTSGQETQYF.

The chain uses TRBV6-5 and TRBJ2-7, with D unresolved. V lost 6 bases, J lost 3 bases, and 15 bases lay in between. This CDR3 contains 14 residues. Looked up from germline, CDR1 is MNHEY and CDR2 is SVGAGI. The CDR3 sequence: CASSPGHRYYEQYF. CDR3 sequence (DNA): TGTGCCAGCAGCCCGGGTCATAGGTACTACGAGCAGTACTTC.